The 25 T cell receptor beta chains below were found in one sample sequenced in a study of control samples from healthy donors and cancer patients. Libraries were prepared by immunoSEQ multiplex PCR; TCRdb keeps only in-frame clonotypes and omits some of them. The sample carries about 84,000 clones, roughly 82% recorded once. The sample comprised PBMCs. The receptor source for this set is a man between 60 and 75 years old with head and neck cancer.

This clone came up once. CDR3 in DNA: TGTGCCAGCAGCTTGTGGGGGGCCTACGAGCAGTACTTC. Its protein is CASSLWGAYEQYF. The chain joins TRBV5-4 to TRBJ2-7; a weak D match, TRBD2 (6 bases). Between the trimmed V and J ends, which lost 1 base and 2 bases, there was a span of 7 bases. The CDR3 covers 13 residues. Germline CDR1 and CDR2: SGHNT and YYREEE (reference sequence).

This chain connects TRBV14 to TRBJ1-3, with 7 nucleotides matching TRBD1. CDR1 is SGHDN and CDR2 is FVKESK in the germline V gene. The CDR3 contains 14 residues. V lost 4 bases and J lost 7; bases outside the gene matches: 7. CDR3 DNA: TGTGCCAGCAGCCGGAGACAGGGAGGTAACACCATATATTTT. Translated: CASSRRQGGNTIYF.

This clone was recorded once. The J gene is TRBJ1-2, the V gene TRBV3-1 (or the pseudogene TRBV3-2); unclear D gene. The germline V gene has CDR1 LGHDT and CDR2 YNNKEL (reference sequence). This CDR3 contains 14 residues. The V and J ends lost 1 base and 2 bases respectively, with 8 bases between them. CDR3 protein: CASSQGGRNYGYTF. The CDR3 DNA reads TGTGCCAGCAGCCAAGGAGGGCGAAACTATGGCTACACCTTC.

The sample holds a few counts of this clone. The J gene is TRBJ2-4, the V gene TRBV6-2 or TRBV6-3, with 12 bases identical to TRBD2. CDR1 is MNHEY and CDR2 is SVGEGT in the germline V gene. Trimming took 6 bases from V and 3 from J; bases not matched to a gene: 9. This CDR3 is built from 17 residues. As DNA, the CDR3 is TGTGCCAGCAGCCACGGACTAGCGGGATTGGTCAAAAACATTCAGTACTTC. It codes for CASSHGLAGLVKNIQYF.

CDR3 region: CAWSVARLGNQPQHF. For the CDR3, the DNA is TGTGCCTGGAGTGTAGCCAGGTTGGGGAATCAGCCCCAGCATTTT. The chain couples TRBV30 to TRBJ1-5; D not certain. The CDR3 is 15 residues long. Germline V lookup: CDR1 GTSNPN, CDR2 SVGIG (reference sequence). Between the trimmed V and J ends, which lost 0 bases and 4 bases, there was a span of 13 bases.

This chain joins TRBV6-5 and TRBJ1-5; D call uncertain. From germline, CDR1 is MNHEY and CDR2 SVGAGI. The CDR3 is made up of 15 amino acids. V was shortened by 0 bases and J by 1 base, with 7 bases between the two germline ends. The CDR3 spells CASSYSYGSNQPQHF. As DNA, the CDR3 is TGTGCCAGCAGTTACTCGTATGGGAGCAATCAGCCCCAGCATTTT.

This clone occurred a few times. V and J are TRBV6-1 and TRBJ2-7, with 8 bases matching TRBD1. CDR1 is MNHNS and CDR2 is SASEGT in the germline V gene. CDR3 length equals 16 residues. The junction had 11 bases not matched to a gene; V was cut back by 2 bases and J by 5 bases. Here the CDR3 reads CASSEYSGGTGNEQYF. CDR3 DNA sequence: TGTGCCAGCAGTGAATACAGCGGCGGGACAGGAAACGAGCAGTACTTC.

The rearrangement joins TRBV7-6 to TRBJ2-5; TRBD2 agrees at 11 bases. There are 16 residues in the CDR3. CDR1 is SGHVS, CDR2 FNYEAQ, per germline. V dropped 0 bases and J dropped 8; count of bases not matched to a gene: 8. The CDR3 here is CASSLAATSGSLTQYF. In nucleotides, the CDR3 is TGTGCCAGCAGCTTAGCCGCCACTAGCGGGAGTCTTACCCAGTACTTC. The full variable domain, completed using reference TRBV7-6 and TRBJ2-5, is GAGVSQSPRYKVTKRGQDVALRCDPISGHVSLYWYRQALGQGPEFLTYFNYEAQQDKSGLPNDRFSAERPEGSISTLTIQRTEQRDSAMYRCASSLAATSGSLTQYFGPGTRLLVL.

This clone has a single count. V is TRBV2 and J is TRBJ1-5; TRBD1 matches at 7 bases. The CDR3 runs to 14 residues. Germline V gene data show CDR1 as SNHLY and CDR2 as FYNNEI. Losses at the gene ends were 7 bases for V and 8 bases for J; bases not matched to a gene: 11. The CDR3 region is CASIDRTGIEPQHF. The DNA of the CDR3 is TGTGCCAGCATCGACAGGACAGGAATCGAGCCCCAGCATTTT.

The chain recombines TRBV18 with TRBJ2-1; 14 nucleotides line up with TRBD2. This CDR3 region has 16 residues. The germline CDR1 and CDR2 sequences are KGHSH and LQKENI. The V gene end was trimmed by 3 bases and the J gene end by 7 bases; junction bases not matched to a gene: 5. The CDR3 protein is CASSPMGLAGANEQFF. CDR3 bases: TGTGCCAGCTCACCGATGGGACTAGCGGGAGCTAATGAGCAGTTCTTC.

J is TRBJ1-2 and V is TRBV19, with a weak D call TRBD1 (6 bases). Trimming shortened V by 5 bases and J by 5 bases, and 12 bases separated the two germline ends. Germline values: CDR1 LNHDA, CDR2 SQIVND (reference sequence). This CDR3 region has 13 residues. The CDR3 region has the DNA TGTGCCAGTAGTGAACAGGGCTGGTATGGCTACACCTTC. Amino acid sequence: CASSEQGWYGYTF.

The rearrangement joins TRBV7-2 to TRBJ2-7, with TRBD2 as a possible D gene (5 bases). Trimming left V 1 base short and J 3 bases short, with 13 bases between. This CDR3 contains 15 residues. Germline V gene lookup returns CDR1 SGHTA and CDR2 FQGNSA. CDR3: CASSLVGVGSYEQYF. CDR3 sequence (DNA): TGTGCCAGCAGCTTAGTGGGTGTAGGGAGCTACGAGCAGTACTTC.

This chain joins TRBV7-9 and TRBJ1-6; D unclear. Germline CDR1 SEHNR, CDR2 FQNEAQ (reference sequence). The CDR3 runs to 14 residues. V gave up 2 bases and J gave up 7 bases, with 9 bases separating them. CDR3 in amino acids: CASSLYGMNSPLHF. The CDR3 bases are TGTGCCAGCAGCTTATATGGGATGAATTCACCCCTCCACTTT. Based on the CDR3 plus reference TRBV7-9 and TRBJ1-6, the full variable domain is DTGVSQNPRHKITKRGQNVTFRCDPISEHNRLYWYRQTLGQGPEFLTYFQNEAQLEKSRLLSDRFSAERPKGSFSTLEIQRTEQGDSAMYLCASSLYGMNSPLHFGNGTRLTVT.

As for this clone: One junction end does not reproduce the germline sequence, and a read error may be involved. J is TRBJ1-3 and V is TRBV7-7, with D unclear. This CDR3 is 16 amino acids long. Germline V gene lookup returns CDR1 SSHAT and CDR2 FNYEAQ (reference sequence). CDR3 coding DNA: TGTGCTAGCAGCCTAGGACGGCTTAACTCTGGAAACACCATATATTTT. Amino acid sequence: CASSLGRLNSGNTIYF. Complete variable domain (other parts from reference TRBV7-7 and TRBJ1-3): GAGVSQSPRYKVTKRGQDVTLRCDPISSHATLYWYQQALGQGPEFLTYFNYEAQPDKSGLPSDRFSAERPEGSISTLTIQRTEQRDSAMYRCASSLGRLNSGNTIYFGEGSWLTVV.

The gene calls are TRBV3-1 (or the pseudogene TRBV3-2) and TRBJ1-4; D is perhaps TRBD1 (5 bases). From germline, CDR1 is LGHDT and CDR2 YNNKEL (reference sequence). The CDR3 loop spans 17 amino acids. V was clipped by 1 base and J by 7 bases, with 19 bases between them. The CDR3 is CASSQVFGDRGIEKLFF. The DNA for the CDR3 is TGTGCCAGCAGCCAAGTTTTCGGAGACCGGGGGATTGAAAAACTGTTTTTT.

This sequence joins TRBV6-1 and TRBJ1-5; D unresolved. Trimming cost V 3 bases and J 1 base, with 16 bases left between them. Germline V gene data show CDR1 as MNHNS and CDR2 as SASEGT. The CDR3 consists of 17 residues. The CDR3 reads CASSETLGLGSNQPQHF. The CDR3 DNA sequence: TGTGCCAGCAGTGAGACCCTGGGGTTGGGAAGCAATCAGCCCCAGCATTTT.

The V call is TRBV5-1, the J call TRBJ2-2, with 8 bases that match TRBD1. CDR3 length: 16 amino acids. CDR1 and CDR2 (germline): SGHRS, YFSETQ. The V and J ends lost 4 bases and 0 bases, in that order; junction bases with no gene match: 5. For the CDR3, the DNA is TGCGCCAGCAGCCCGGCGACAGGGGCGAACACCGGGGAGCTGTTTTTT. Residues: CASSPATGANTGELFF.

The chain is built from TRBV7-8 and TRBJ1-2, with a weak D call TRBD1 (5 bases). The CDR3 is 14 amino acids. V lost 3 bases and J 8 bases, leaving 16 bases between the germline ends. Germline V CDR1 and CDR2: SGHVS, FQNEAQ. Written as DNA, the CDR3 is TGTGCCAGCAGCTTCCAGGGAAGGGCTAGGGGCTACACCTTC. Amino acids: CASSFQGRARGYTF.

The genes are TRBV27 and TRBJ1-5; 8 positions agree with TRBD1. The length of the CDR3 is 13 residues. Germline values: CDR1 MNHEY, CDR2 SMNVEV (reference sequence). With 9 bases clipped from V and 7 bases from J, the junction kept 8 bases outside the gene matches. The CDR3 reads CASSQGAWQPQHF. The CDR3 bases are TGTGCCAGTAGCCAGGGGGCCTGGCAGCCCCAGCATTTT.

The V and J genes are TRBV19 and TRBJ1-6, with D perhaps TRBD1 (5 bases). In germline, CDR1 is LNHDA, CDR2 SQIVND (reference sequence). V was clipped by 7 bases and J by 9 bases, with 19 bases between them. The CDR3 is 15 residues long. This CDR3 is CASKTSRAGISPLHF. The DNA of the CDR3 is TGTGCCAGTAAAACGTCCAGGGCGGGAATTTCACCCCTCCACTTT.

This chain uses TRBV7-9 with TRBJ2-1, with D unresolved. Trimming shortened V by 5 bases and J by 7 bases, and 12 bases separated the two germline ends. The CDR3 sequence is 13 residues long. Looked up from germline, CDR1 is SEHNR and CDR2 is FQNEAQ (reference sequence). This CDR3 reads CASSPVGSNEQFF. The CDR3 bases are TGTGCCAGCAGCCCCGTGGGGTCTAATGAGCAGTTCTTC.

Details on this clone: One end of the junction does not line up with germline, which may come from a read error. V is TRBV24-1 and J is TRBJ2-3; TRBD2 matches at 14 bases. The germline V gene encodes CDR1 KGHDR and CDR2 SFDVKD. This CDR3 has 16 amino acids. CDR3 in amino acids: CVTSGGLAGGADTQYF. CDR3 sequence (DNA): TGTGTCACCAGTGGAGGACTAGCGGGGGGTGCGGATACGCAGTATTTT.

The chain employs TRBV23-1 and TRBJ2-1, with 9 bases fitting TRBD2. TRBV23-1 is classed as an ORF, of uncertain function. The J segment lost 5 bases and the V segment lost 7 bases, leaving 6 bases of the junction unmatched. This CDR3 is built from 14 residues. The CDR3 protein is CASKLSSGNNEQFF. As DNA, the CDR3 is TGCGCCAGCAAATTATCTAGCGGGAACAATGAGCAGTTCTTC.

This clone was detected a few times. The chain couples TRBV5-1 to TRBJ1-1; weak D call: TRBD1 (5 bases). Germline V gene sequence: CDR1 SGHRS, CDR2 YFSETQ. The V end lost 2 bases, the J end lost 5 bases, and 13 bases lay between the germline ends. The CDR3 is 14 amino acids. Here the CDR3 DNA reads TGCGCCAGCAGCTTTGAGGGGACGAGGACTGAAGCTTTCTTT. Its protein product is CASSFEGTRTEAFF.

V and J are TRBV11-2 and TRBJ2-2; D unclear. CDR3 length: 16 residues. Trimming removed 1 base at V and 4 bases at J, with 13 bases between. CDR1 and CDR2 (germline): SGHAT, FQNNGV. The CDR3, as DNA: TGTGCCAGCAGCTTAGTCTCTACGAGGTCCACCGGGGAGCTGTTTTTT. As protein: CASSLVSTRSTGELFF.